The 24 T cell receptor beta chains below were found in one sample sequenced in a study of breast tumors, draining lymph nodes, adjacent tissues. TCRdb analysed the multiplex PCR reads with MiXCR anew, one entry per CDR3 protein. The data contain roughly 110,000 distinct CDR3 sequences, under 40% of them singletons. Axillary draining lymph nodes of breast cancer patients supplied the node samples. What was sequenced was axillary lymph node tissue. These receptors were collected from a female donor with breast cancer. Some clones in this sample may be carry-over from other donors' samples.

This clonotype was detected ten times or more. The chain recombines TRBV19 with TRBJ2-1; D is perhaps TRBD1 (6 bases). Germline CDR1 reads LNHDA; CDR2 reads SQIVND (reference sequence). Trimming took off 3 bases at V and 9 bases at J, with 12 bases between the two ends. This CDR3 has 13 residues. CDR3 bases: TGTGCCAGTAGTATTGGATACAGGGTTGAGCAGTTCTTC. It yields the protein CASSIGYRVEQFF.

This clonotype occurred many times. The chain links TRBV10-2 to TRBJ1-4, with TRBD1 matching over 8 bases. The CDR3 runs 17 residues. The V gene end was trimmed by 5 bases and the J gene end by 3 bases; junction bases not matched to a gene: 11. Germline CDR1 WSHSY, CDR2 SAAADI. Written as DNA, the CDR3 is TGCGCCAGCAGTAGAGCCGGGACAGGTTCCTCTAATGAAAAACTGTTTTTT. This gives the protein CASSRAGTGSSNEKLFF.

This clonotype was seen at least ten times. The chain has TRBV9 and TRBJ2-1; D is perhaps TRBD1 or TRBD2 (6 bases each). Between the trimmed V and J ends, which lost 0 bases and 2 bases, there was a span of 21 bases. CDR1 is SGDLS and CDR2 is YYNGEE in the germline V gene. The CDR3 loop spans 19 amino acids. In DNA, the CDR3 is TGTGCCAGCAGCGTAGCTCCTTGGCGCCGGGGGCCCCCCTACAATGAGCAGTTCTTC. Translating gives CASSVAPWRRGPPYNEQFF.

This clonotype occurred many times. The gene calls are TRBV5-8 and TRBJ2-3; D remains unclear. The CDR3 runs 15 residues. V was clipped by 0 bases and J by 4 bases, with 12 bases between them. CDR1 SGHTS and CDR2 YDEGEE come from the germline V gene. The DNA of the CDR3 is TGTGCCAGCAGCTTGGAGGCAGGTATCCCAGATACGCAGTATTTT. Its translation is CASSLEAGIPDTQYF.

This clonotype was detected many times. This chain uses TRBV29-1 with TRBJ1-3; D perhaps matches TRBD1 (5 bases). The germline V and J ends were trimmed by 6 bases and 0 bases, with 12 bases remaining between them. The CDR3 spans 14 residues. In germline, CDR1 is SQVTM, CDR2 ANQGSEA. CDR3 nucleotide sequence: TGCAGCGTAGGGGTCGGCAACTCTGGAAACACCATATATTTT. It is translated as CSVGVGNSGNTIYF.

This clonotype was detected ten times or more. The chain has TRBV29-1 and TRBJ2-7; 7 bases agree with TRBD2. The ends lost 5 bases at V and 4 bases at J; junction bases unmatched: 14. CDR3 length: 15 residues. Per the germline V gene, CDR1 is SQVTM and CDR2 is ANQGSEA. CDR3 region: CSVPSWGRAGYEQYF. The DNA for the CDR3 is TGCAGCGTTCCCTCTTGGGGGAGGGCCGGGTACGAGCAGTACTTC.

This clonotype was observed at least ten times. The chain employs TRBV11-3 and TRBJ2-1; 11 positions agree with TRBD2. Germline values: CDR1 SGHNT, CDR2 YENEEA. Trimming cost V 1 base and J 9 bases; bases outside gene matches: 2. CDR3 length equals 14 residues. The CDR3: CASSLASGRREQFF. The CDR3 DNA reads as TGTGCCAGCAGCTTAGCTAGCGGGAGGCGTGAGCAGTTCTTC.

This clonotype has a count of ten or more. This chain uses TRBV19 with TRBJ1-5, with D maybe TRBD1 (5 bases). CDR3 size: 14 residues. Germline CDR1 reads LNHDA; CDR2 reads SQIVND (reference sequence). Trimming stripped 5 bases from V and 7 bases from J, with 15 bases between. The CDR3 region is CASSWSRAGQPQHF. DNA for the CDR3: TGTGCCAGTAGTTGGTCCAGGGCAGGCCAGCCCCAGCATTTT.

This clonotype came up many times. This sequence may be a read error, since a much larger clone differs from it by one base. J is TRBJ1-6 and V is TRBV6-5; no firm D call. V was shortened by 5 bases and J by 5 bases, with 13 bases between the two germline ends. Germline V gives CDR1 MNHEY, CDR2 SVGAGI. This CDR3 region has 15 residues. CDR3 sequence reads: CASSHRSKNNSPLHF. The DNA of the CDR3 is TGTGCCAGCAGTCACCGTAGTAAAAATAATTCACCCCTCCACTTT.

The table lists this clonotype with a few counts. Given a much more abundant clone one base away, this may be a read error. This chain joins TRBV6-6 and TRBJ1-2; D remains unclear. Germline V gene sequence: CDR1 MNHNY, CDR2 SVGAGI (reference sequence). The CDR3 runs 13 residues. The CDR3: CASGYPEFYGYTF. The CDR3 DNA reads TGTGCCAGCGGTTACCCTGAGTTCTATGGCTACACCTTC.

The chain carries TRBV5-1 and TRBJ2-1, with 14 bases that match TRBD2. J lost 8 bases, V lost 2 bases, and 6 bases had no gene match. The CDR3 covers 16 residues. Germline CDR1 and CDR2: SGHRS and YFSETQ. The CDR3 is CASSLGTSGSGHEQFF. In DNA, the CDR3 is TGCGCCAGCAGCTTAGGGACTAGCGGGAGTGGCCATGAGCAGTTCTTC.

This clonotype was observed at least ten times. V usage is TRBV5-8 and J usage is TRBJ1-2; D is unclear. Germline V gives CDR1 SGHTS, CDR2 YDEGEE. Trimming left V 2 bases short and J 1 base short, with 0 bases between. The CDR3 spans 11 residues. The CDR3 DNA reads TGTGCCAGCAGCTTTAACTATGGCTACACCTTC. It specifies CASSFNYGYTF.

This sequence joins TRBV19 and TRBJ1-2; 8 positions agree with TRBD1. The junction had 15 bases not matched to a gene; V was cut back by 6 bases and J by 3 bases. The CDR3 runs 17 residues. The germline CDR1 and CDR2 sequences are LNHDA and SQIVND (reference sequence). CDR3 DNA sequence: TGTGCCAGTAGCAAGTCCGGGACAGGCCACTTCGACTATGGCTACACCTTC. Translation: CASSKSGTGHFDYGYTF.

This clonotype came up many times. The gene calls are TRBV5-4 and TRBJ1-6; D unclear. This CDR3 is 14 amino acids long. Trimming took 0 bases from V and 4 from J, leaving 5 bases between them. Germline V lookup: CDR1 SGHNT, CDR2 YYREEE (reference sequence). CDR3 sequence: CASSLDVYNSPLHF. The CDR3 bases are TGTGCCAGCAGCTTGGACGTATATAATTCACCCCTCCACTTT.

The chain couples TRBV20-1 to TRBJ2-7; 9 positions agree with TRBD1. This CDR3 is 13 amino acids long. After removal of 6 bases from V and 4 bases from J, the junction contained 7 bases not matched to a gene. Germline V gene lookup returns CDR1 DFQATT and CDR2 SNEGSKA (reference sequence). CDR3 region: CSASTGGFYEQYF. The CDR3 nucleotides are TGCAGTGCGAGTACAGGGGGCTTTTACGAGCAGTACTTC.

In its sample, this clonotype was seen once. At one of its ends the junction is not consistent with the germline gene, which may arise from a read error. The genes are TRBV20-1 and TRBJ1-3; 7 nucleotides line up with TRBD1. There are 13 residues in the CDR3. Germline V gives CDR1 DFQATT, CDR2 SNEGSKA (reference sequence). CDR3 sequence reads: CSAVGGSGNAIYF. The CDR3 DNA reads TGCAGTGCCGTAGGGGGCTCCGGAAACGCCATATATTTT.

With regard to this clonotype: One junction end disagrees with the germline gene, perhaps due to a read error. CDR3 sequence (DNA): TGTGCCTGCAGTCAGGGGGCGGACGAGCAGTACTTC. Amino acids: CACSQGADEQYF. The chain carries TRBV2 and TRBJ2-7; 8 positions agree with TRBD1. The CDR3 contains 12 residues. CDR1 and CDR2 from the germline V gene are SNHLY and FYNNEI. The whole variable domain, remainder taken from reference TRBV2 and TRBJ2-7, is EPEVTQTPSHQVTQMGQEVILRCVPISNHLYFYWYRQILGQKVEFLVSFYNNEISEKSEIFDDQFSVERPDGSNFTLKIRSTKLEDSAMYFCACSQGADEQYFGPGTRLTVT.

Only a few counts were recorded for this clonotype. The rearrangement links TRBV4-1 to TRBJ1-1, with D unclear. The germline gives CDR1 MGHRA, CDR2 YSYEKL. The CDR3 totals 15 residues. The V and J ends lost 3 bases and 4 bases respectively, with 15 bases between them. The CDR3 bases are TGCGCCAGCAGCCACCTCACCGTACTAGGCACTGAAGCTTTCTTT. Amino acid sequence: CASSHLTVLGTEAFF.

There are many counts of this clonotype. The rearrangement links TRBV6-5 to TRBJ2-1; D is uncertain. Germline values: CDR1 MNHEY, CDR2 SVGAGI. The CDR3 covers 13 residues. V lost 8 bases and J lost 4, with 12 bases in between. CDR3 in amino acids: CASASLPYNEQFF. The CDR3 DNA reads as TGTGCCAGCGCTTCCTTACCTTACAATGAGCAGTTCTTC.

Points on this clonotype: A read error may account for a junction end that differs from germline. This chain uses TRBV7-6 with TRBJ2-7, with 9 bases fitting TRBD1. From germline, CDR1 is SGHVS and CDR2 FNYEAQ. This CDR3 has 15 residues. The CDR3 protein is CACSLGGTGSHEQYF. CDR3 bases: TGTGCCTGCAGCCTAGGGGGGACAGGGTCCCACGAGCAGTACTTC.

This clonotype was recorded many times. The chain carries TRBV6-6 and TRBJ2-2; 8 nucleotides match TRBD2. The J segment lost 1 base and the V segment lost 4 bases, leaving 5 bases of the junction unmatched. This CDR3 is built from 16 residues. Germline V gene lookup returns CDR1 MNHNY and CDR2 SVGAGI (reference sequence). The CDR3 DNA sequence: TGTGCCAGCAGTTCCCCGGGACTAGTGAACACCGGGGAGCTGTTTTTT. Translated: CASSSPGLVNTGELFF.

The J gene is TRBJ2-3, the V gene TRBV29-1; the match to TRBD2 covers 8 bases. After removal of 6 bases from V and 1 base from J, the junction contained 3 bases not matched to a gene. Germline V gene sequence: CDR1 SQVTM, CDR2 ANQGSEA. The CDR3 contains 13 residues. CDR3 amino acids: CSVGRGGTDTQYF. As DNA, the CDR3 is TGCAGCGTAGGGCGGGGGGGCACAGATACGCAGTATTTT.

This clonotype appeared many times. J is TRBJ2-2 and V is TRBV7-9, with 8 nucleotides matching TRBD1. CDR1 is SEHNR, CDR2 FQNEAQ, per germline (reference sequence). This CDR3 is built from 14 residues. The J segment lost 8 bases and the V segment lost 3 bases, leaving 5 bases of the junction unmatched. The CDR3 sequence: CASSFRQGIGELFF. In nucleotides, the CDR3 is TGTGCCAGCAGCTTCAGACAGGGGATAGGGGAGCTGTTTTTT. Drawing the rest from reference TRBV7-9 and TRBJ2-2, the complete variable domain is DTGVSQNPRHKITKRGQNVTFRCDPISEHNRLYWYRQTLGQGPEFLTYFQNEAQLEKSRLLSDRFSAERPKGSFSTLEIQRTEQGDSAMYLCASSFRQGIGELFFGEGSRLTVL.

The chain has TRBV20-1 and TRBJ2-7; 9 positions match TRBD1. With V trimmed by 3 bases and J by 3 bases, 12 bases remained unmatched. The CDR3 extends over 16 amino acids. Germline CDR1 DFQATT, CDR2 SNEGSKA (reference sequence). CDR3: CSARKGWDRVVYEQYF. CDR3 DNA sequence: TGCAGTGCTAGGAAGGGGTGGGACAGGGTGGTCTACGAGCAGTACTTC.